A single sample gave rise to the 17 T cell receptor beta chains below, sequenced in a study of blood T cell repertoires in COVID-19. Sequenced by immunoSEQ multiplex PCR; TCRdb stores in-frame clones only, minus some. Of roughly 480,000 clones in the sample, 89% are singletons; the top ten hold 0.7% to 1%. The sequenced sample was peripheral blood. The receptors shown here come from a man between 18 and 35 years old with COVID-19, enrolled during active disease.

The chain employs TRBV11-2 and TRBJ1-3, with 11 nucleotides matching TRBD1. Unmatched junction bases numbered 7, after V lost 5 bases and J lost 1 base. The germline V gene has CDR1 SGHAT and CDR2 FQNNGV. The CDR3 has 17 amino acids. The DNA for the CDR3 is TGTGCCAGCAGCCCTAGGACAGGGGGCAGGTCTGGAAACACCATATATTTT. This codes for CASSPRTGGRSGNTIYF.

The sample holds a few counts of this clone. This chain uses TRBV3-1 (or the pseudogene TRBV3-2) with TRBJ1-6, with 11 bases lining up with TRBD1. With 3 bases clipped from V and 7 bases from J, the junction kept 11 bases outside the gene matches. Germline V CDR1 and CDR2: LGHDT, YNNKEL (reference sequence). CDR3 length: 18 residues. The DNA for the CDR3 is TGTGCCAGCAGCCATCGGACAGGGGGCGCGAGTGGGAATTCACCCCTCCACTTT. It encodes CASSHRTGGASGNSPLHF.

The chain joins TRBV5-6 to TRBJ2-7; TRBD1 aligns across 9 bases. Germline CDR1 is SGHDT and CDR2 is YYEEEE. The CDR3 runs to 15 residues. Germline trimming cut 0 bases from V and 4 bases from J; bases unmatched to any gene: 5. CDR3 region: CASSLGSGQGYEQYF. In DNA form, the CDR3 reads TGTGCCAGCAGCTTGGGCTCGGGACAGGGTTACGAGCAGTACTTC. The variable domain in full, completed from reference TRBV5-6 and TRBJ2-7, reads DAGVTQSPTHLIKTRGQQVTLRCSPKSGHDTVSWYQQALGQGPQFIFQYYEEEERQRGNFPDRFSGHQFPNYSSELNVNALLLGDSALYLCASSLGSGQGYEQYFGPGTRLTVT.

This clone was counted a single time. The gene calls are TRBV2 and TRBJ2-2, with 12 bases aligning to TRBD2. Germline V gene lookup returns CDR1 SNHLY and CDR2 FYNNEI. The CDR3 covers 17 residues. After removal of 7 bases from V and 4 bases from J, the junction contained 10 bases not matched to a gene. The CDR3 nucleotides are TGTGCCAGCACCGCGAGGACTAGCGGGGTTCGCACCGGGGAGCTGTTTTTT. Amino acids: CASTARTSGVRTGELFF.

The rearrangement links TRBV5-4 to TRBJ1-2, with 7 bases that match TRBD1. CDR1 SGHNT and CDR2 YYREEE come from the germline V gene (reference sequence). This CDR3 has 15 amino acids. V was clipped by 4 bases and J by 0 bases; unmatched bases: 6. CDR3 protein: CASSTGDRANYGYTF. The CDR3 DNA reads TGTGCCAGCAGCACCGGGGACAGAGCTAACTATGGCTACACCTTC.

The V call is TRBV11-3, the J call TRBJ2-1; D possibly corresponds to TRBD2 (5 bases). V shed 4 bases and J shed 6 bases, with 10 bases lying between them. Germline lookup yields CDR1 SGHNT and CDR2 YENEEA. This CDR3 comprises 13 residues. The CDR3 bases are TGTGCCAGCAGCTCCCGGGGAGCCAATGAGCAGTTCTTC. Its protein is CASSSRGANEQFF. The variable domain in full, with the rest retrieved from reference TRBV11-3 and TRBJ2-1, is EAGVVQSPRYKIIEKKQPVAFWCNPISGHNTLYWYLQNLGQGPELLIRYENEEAVDDSQLPKDRFSAERLKGVDSTLKIQPAELGDSAVYLCASSSRGANEQFFGPGTRLTVL.

On this clone: This sample includes further DNA sequences coding for the same CDR3. The chain links TRBV27 to TRBJ2-7; D is perhaps TRBD1 (6 bases). The germline gives CDR1 MNHEY, CDR2 SMNVEV (reference sequence). Trimming cost V 2 bases and J 2 bases, with 7 bases left between them. CDR3 length: 13 amino acids. The CDR3 nucleotides are TGTGCCAGCAGTTTAGCAGGGGCCTACGAGCAGTACTTC. Protein product: CASSLAGAYEQYF.

The chain uses TRBV3-1 (or the pseudogene TRBV3-2) and TRBJ2-3; no firm D call. V was trimmed by 4 bases and J by 4 bases, leaving 9 bases between them. The CDR3 is made up of 13 amino acids. The germline CDR1 and CDR2 sequences are LGHDT and YNNKEL (reference sequence). The CDR3 loop reads CASSRHSSDTQYF. The CDR3 bases are TGTGCCAGCAGCCGTCATAGTTCAGATACGCAGTATTTT.

DNA of the CDR3: TGCAGCGTTGAATTAGACAGTCAAGAGACCCAGTACTTC. Translated: CSVELDSQETQYF. The chain employs TRBV29-1 and TRBJ2-5, with a weak D call TRBD1 (5 bases). V gave up 2 bases and J gave up 2 bases, with 9 bases separating them. Germline V gene sequence: CDR1 SQVTM, CDR2 ANQGSEA. The CDR3 sequence is 13 residues long.

This chain uses TRBV12-3 or TRBV12-4 with TRBJ2-1; the D gene is possibly TRBD2 (6 bases). The CDR3 consists of 13 residues. Trimming pared 6 bases from V and 8 bases from J, leaving 14 bases between. The CDR3 DNA follows: TGTGCCAGCAGCGAACTAGCTCTCGATGAGCAGTTCTTC. It translates to CASSELALDEQFF.

This chain connects TRBV6-6 to TRBJ1-5; 8 nucleotides line up with TRBD1. The germline V gene has CDR1 MNHNY and CDR2 SVGAGI (reference sequence). CDR3 size: 13 residues. J lost 6 bases, V lost 6 bases, and 4 bases had no gene match. CDR3 sequence reads: CASRPGGGQPQHF. In DNA form, the CDR3 reads TGTGCCAGCAGACCAGGGGGCGGTCAGCCCCAGCATTTT.

The chain employs TRBV5-5 and TRBJ2-7; TRBD1 matches at 8 bases. The CDR3 has 15 residues. Per the germline V gene, CDR1 is SGHKS and CDR2 is YYEKEE (reference sequence). Trimming cost V 4 bases and J 0 bases; bases outside gene matches: 6. In DNA, the CDR3 is TGTGCCAGCAGCCCCCCGGGACAGGACTCCTACGAGCAGTACTTC. This translates into CASSPPGQDSYEQYF.

This clone was seen just once. V is TRBV6-4 and J is TRBJ1-2; 8 nucleotides agree with TRBD1. The junction had 21 bases not matched to a gene; V was cut back by 9 bases and J by 3 bases. The CDR3 is 18 amino acids. Germline V gene sequence: CDR1 MRHNA, CDR2 SNTAGT. CDR3 sequence: CASLVPITPTGAHYGYTF. The CDR3 nucleotides read TGTGCCAGTCTTGTCCCAATTACCCCGACAGGGGCTCACTATGGCTACACCTTC.

J is TRBJ2-2 and V is TRBV5-5; D call uncertain. Germline V CDR1 and CDR2: SGHKS, YYEKEE (reference sequence). CDR3 length: 12 residues. With 1 base removed from V and 6 bases from J, the gap between germline ends came to 4 bases. CDR3 sequence: CASSLIAGELFF. DNA of the CDR3: TGTGCCAGCAGCTTGATCGCCGGGGAGCTGTTTTTT. Together with reference TRBV5-5 and TRBJ2-2, the CDR3 gives the full variable domain: DAGVTQSPTHLIKTRGQQVTLRCSPISGHKSVSWYQQVLGQGPQFIFQYYEKEERGRGNFPDRFSARQFPNYSSELNVNALLLGDSALYLCASSLIAGELFFGEGSRLTVL.

The CDR3 nucleotides read TGTGCTAGTGTATGGAGGGAGTTAGGCACCGGGGAGCTGTTTTTT. This sequence encodes CASVWRELGTGELFF. V gene TRBV12-5 combines with J gene TRBJ2-2, with D possibly TRBD2 on 6 matching bases. The CDR3 runs to 15 residues. Germline CDR1 reads LGHNT; CDR2 reads FRNRAP. Trimming removed 7 bases from V and 4 bases from J, with 16 bases in between.

The genes are TRBV18 and TRBJ2-7; D may be TRBD2 (6 bases). Germline loops: CDR1 KGHSH, CDR2 LQKENI. The CDR3 contains 15 residues. V lost 6 bases and J lost 3, with 18 bases in between. The CDR3 DNA reads as TGTGCCAGCTCGCTTCGGGACCGCGGGATCTACGAGCAGTACTTC. The encoded protein is CASSLRDRGIYEQYF.

The V gene is TRBV28, the J gene TRBJ2-7; no firm D call. The germline gives CDR1 MDHEN, CDR2 SYDVKM. V was cut by 6 bases and J by 7 bases, with 16 bases left in between. CDR3 length: 13 residues. CDR3 sequence: CASSPPQRMEQYF. CDR3 coding DNA: TGTGCCAGCAGCCCACCCCAGCGAATGGAGCAGTACTTC.